Below, 31 T cell receptor beta chains from the same sample are listed, as sequenced in a study of low-dose radiotherapy and immunotherapy resistance in tumors. First-strand cDNA relied on TRAV- and TRBV-specific primers spanning alpha and beta chains. A roughly 21-cycle PCR with a constant-region primer and V-primer adapter amplified TCRs. Using its own MiXCR run on the reads, TCRdb lists one record per CDR3 protein. The repertoire includes several thousand distinct CDR3 sequences, over 55% of them detected once, and about 12% sits in the top ten. These receptors originate from a human donor with advanced metastatic prostate, ovarian, gallbladder or colorectal cancer (not recorded which). This table probably holds off-target reads from a library built for another chain.

V gene TRBV7-6 combines with J gene TRBJ2-1; maybe TRBD2 (5 bases). V lost 4 bases, J lost 5 bases, and 9 bases lay in between. Germline values: CDR1 SGHVS, CDR2 FNYEAQ. The CDR3 has 13 residues. The CDR3 here is CASSSGKNNEQFF. CDR3 bases: TGTGCCAGCAGCTCCGGGAAAAACAATGAGCAGTTCTTC.

The chain employs TRBV29-1 and TRBJ2-1; 7 positions agree with TRBD2. In germline, CDR1 is SQVTM, CDR2 ANQGSEA. With V trimmed by 5 bases and J by 2 bases, 3 bases remained unmatched. CDR3 size: 13 residues. The chain's CDR3 is CSVLLAPYNEQFF. The CDR3 coding sequence is TGCAGCGTTCTACTAGCGCCCTACAATGAGCAGTTCTTC.

This sequence joins TRBV3-1 and TRBJ1-1; possible D gene TRBD1, 5 bases. Germline V gene data show CDR1 as LGHDT and CDR2 as YNNKEL (reference sequence). CDR3 length equals 16 residues. Deletions cut 7 bases from V and 5 bases from J, with 23 bases between. The CDR3 loop reads CASTPSGRGGKTEAFF. The CDR3 bases are TGTGCCAGCACCCCATCCGGTCGGGGCGGTAAGACTGAAGCTTTCTTT.

This clonotype is a singleton in its sample. The gene calls are TRBV28 and TRBJ2-3; 7 bases are a match to TRBD2. The V segment lost 8 bases and the J segment 4 bases; nucleotides outside the gene matches: 6. The CDR3 is 13 residues long. The germline CDR1 and CDR2 sequences are MDHEN and SYDVKM. CDR3: CASLRGGADTQYF. CDR3 DNA: TGTGCCAGCCTCCGGGGAGGGGCAGATACGCAGTATTTT.

This clonotype has just one count. The chain recombines TRBV5-4 with TRBJ2-7; D may be TRBD1 (6 bases). V was cut by 3 bases and J by 2 bases, with 12 bases left in between. Germline V gives CDR1 SGHNT, CDR2 YYREEE (reference sequence). This CDR3 region has 14 residues. In DNA form, the CDR3 reads TGTGCCAGCAGCTGGGAGACAGGACCCTACGAGCAGTACTTC. As protein: CASSWETGPYEQYF.

This clonotype has only a few counts. The V and J genes are TRBV18 and TRBJ2-7; no firm D call. Germline values: CDR1 KGHSH, CDR2 LQKENI. The CDR3 is 14 residues long. The V gene lost 3 bases and the J gene lost 2 bases, with 11 bases spanning the gap. CDR3 in amino acids: CASSPNDGPYEQYF. In DNA, the CDR3 is TGTGCCAGCTCACCGAACGACGGACCCTACGAGCAGTACTTC. Together with reference TRBV18 and TRBJ2-7, the CDR3 gives the full variable domain: NAGVMQNPRHLVRRRGQEARLRCSPMKGHSHVYWYRQLPEEGLKFMVYLQKENIIDESGMPKERFSAEFPKEGPSILRIQQVVRGDSAAYFCASSPNDGPYEQYFGPGTRLTVT.

This clonotype was detected a few times. The genes are TRBV4-1 and TRBJ2-1, with D perhaps TRBD1 or TRBD2 (6 bases each). The CDR3 loop spans 15 amino acids. Germline lookup yields CDR1 MGHRA and CDR2 YSYEKL. Trimming removed 1 base at V and 8 bases at J, with 15 bases between. The CDR3 region has the DNA TGCGCCAGCAGCCAAGGGGGGGCCTCGGGGGATGAGCAGTTCTTC. It yields the protein CASSQGGASGDEQFF.

The V and J genes are TRBV2 and TRBJ2-2, with 10 bases aligning to TRBD2. The CDR3 spans 15 residues. Germline lookup yields CDR1 SNHLY and CDR2 FYNNEI. V lost 6 bases and J lost 7; bases outside the gene matches: 8. As DNA, the CDR3 is TGTGCCAGCAGGAGAGCTAGCGGGGGTGGCGGGGAGCTGTTTTTT. This sequence encodes CASRRASGGGGELFF.

This chain connects TRBV6-4 to TRBJ2-3, with a weak D call TRBD2 (5 bases). The V end was cut by 9 bases, the J end by 8 bases, with 15 bases between. The CDR3 spans 12 residues. The germline V gene has CDR1 MRHNA and CDR2 SNTAGT. Here the CDR3 reads CASRTPPGTQYF. Written as DNA, the CDR3 is TGTGCCAGTAGGACTCCCCCGGGTACGCAGTATTTT.

By share of the sample, this clonotype is large (0.1 to 1%). The V call is TRBV28, the J call TRBJ2-2; D not resolved. The CDR3 sequence is 12 residues long. V was pared by 4 bases and J by 8 bases, with 8 bases between. Germline values: CDR1 MDHEN, CDR2 SYDVKM. The CDR3 DNA sequence: TGTGCCAGCAGTTCGGTCAGTGGGGAGCTGTTTTTT. This codes for CASSSVSGELFF.

The chain recombines TRBV28 with TRBJ1-6; TRBD1 matches at 9 bases. Trimming took 1 base from V and 10 from J; bases not matched to a gene: 8. The germline CDR1 and CDR2 sequences are MDHEN and SYDVKM. The CDR3 covers 16 residues. The CDR3 nucleotides read TGTGCCAGCAGTTTATTGGGGACAGGGCTTTCGTCACCCCTCCACTTT. Encoded protein: CASSLLGTGLSSPLHF.

This clonotype was counted only a few times. The genes are TRBV5-4 and TRBJ1-1; the match to TRBD1 covers 7 bases. Germline V gene lookup returns CDR1 SGHNT and CDR2 YYREEE (reference sequence). The CDR3 contains 14 residues. The J segment lost 2 bases and the V segment lost 5 bases, leaving 6 bases of the junction unmatched. CDR3 in DNA: TGTGCCAGCAGACCGGACAGGAGTAACACTGAAGCTTTCTTT. The encoded protein is CASRPDRSNTEAFF.

The chain has TRBV12-3 or TRBV12-4 and TRBJ2-1, with 7 bases aligning to TRBD2. Trimming cost V 6 bases and J 3 bases; bases outside gene matches: 11. The CDR3 length is 16 residues. The CDR3 DNA is TGTGCCAGCAGCCCCTTAGCGGGTCTGGACTACAATGAGCAGTTCTTC. The encoded protein is CASSPLAGLDYNEQFF.

The rearrangement joins TRBV12-3 or TRBV12-4 to TRBJ2-7; 9 bases match TRBD1. The CDR3 covers 17 residues. V trimming: 6 bases; J trimming: 3 bases; junction bases outside the gene matches: 15. The CDR3 bases are TGTGCCAGCAGCATTTTTACCTCCGGGACAGGGTACTACGAGCAGTACTTC. It yields the protein CASSIFTSGTGYYEQYF.

V gene TRBV19 combines with J gene TRBJ1-2, with D possibly matching TRBD1 (6 bases). CDR1 and CDR2 (germline): LNHDA, SQIVND (reference sequence). The CDR3 extends over 15 amino acids. V lost 6 bases to trimming and J lost 1 base, with 15 bases between them. The CDR3 DNA follows: TGTGCCAGTAGAATGACGACAGGACTTAACTATGGCTACACCTTC. It translates to CASRMTTGLNYGYTF.

The chain employs TRBV7-2 and TRBJ1-5; possibly TRBD1 for D (6 bases). Germline lookup yields CDR1 SGHTA and CDR2 FQGNSA. V was clipped by 5 bases and J by 4 bases, with 9 bases between them. The CDR3 spans 13 residues. Here the CDR3 reads CASSGGQNQPQHF. DNA of the CDR3: TGTGCCAGCAGCGGGGGACAAAATCAGCCCCAGCATTTT.

This clonotype has a handful of counts. This chain joins TRBV2 and TRBJ1-1, with D unresolved. V was pared by 1 base and J by 0 bases, with 6 bases between. CDR3 length: 14 residues. CDR1 and CDR2 (germline): SNHLY, FYNNEI. The CDR3 nucleotides read TGTGCCAGCAGTGAAGGACGGGTGAACACTGAAGCTTTCTTT. It encodes CASSEGRVNTEAFF.

The genes are TRBV20-1 and TRBJ1-3, with no clear D. Germline V gene data show CDR1 as DFQATT and CDR2 as SNEGSKA (reference sequence). The V gene lost 5 bases and the J gene lost 7 bases, with 12 bases spanning the gap. The CDR3 consists of 12 residues. The CDR3 nucleotides read TGCAGTGCTCTTTTCGAGGGTAACACCATATATTTT. The encoded protein is CSALFEGNTIYF.

The chain carries TRBV23-1 and TRBJ2-5; 7 bases are a match to TRBD2. TRBV23-1 is placed among ORFs of uncertain function. With 0 bases clipped from V and 5 bases from J, the junction kept 6 bases outside the gene matches. The CDR3 runs 15 residues. The CDR3 spells CASSQSGGSGETQYF. DNA of the CDR3: TGCGCCAGCAGTCAATCGGGGGGGAGTGGGGAGACCCAGTACTTC.

The chain recombines TRBV7-2 with TRBJ2-7; TRBD1 agrees at 7 bases. The CDR3 runs to 14 residues. Germline V CDR1 and CDR2: SGHTA, FQGNSA. V dropped 6 bases and J dropped 5; count of bases not matched to a gene: 10. The CDR3 here is CASSPQGTVNEQYF. CDR3 DNA sequence: TGTGCCAGCAGTCCACAGGGGACAGTAAACGAGCAGTACTTC.

Here the CDR3 DNA reads TGTGCCAGCAGCTCTGGACTAGCGGGGCCGGCGACCAATGAGCAGTTCTTC. This translates into CASSSGLAGPATNEQFF. This rearrangement joins TRBV7-1 to TRBJ2-1; 12 nucleotides align to TRBD2. TRBV7-1 is given ORF status, its function remaining uncertain. This CDR3 contains 17 residues. Trimming took 3 bases from V and 6 from J; bases not matched to a gene: 9.

This clonotype was detected a few times. The chain carries TRBV4-1 and TRBJ2-3; 13 bases are a match to TRBD2. The junction had 1 base not matched to a gene; V was cut back by 4 bases and J by 3 bases. CDR3 size: 15 residues. Germline assignment: CDR1 MGHRA and CDR2 YSYEKL. The CDR3 bases are TGCGCCAGCAGCCTACTAGCGGGAGGGACAGATACGCAGTATTTT. This sequence encodes CASSLLAGGTDTQYF.

The chain couples TRBV25-1 to TRBJ2-1; D perhaps matches TRBD1 (6 bases). The V gene's germline CDR1 is MGHDK and CDR2 SYGVNS. The CDR3 runs to 15 residues. V shed 8 bases and J shed 2 bases, with 16 bases lying between them. This CDR3 reads CASGLSGHPYNEQFF. DNA for the CDR3: TGTGCCAGCGGCCTCTCGGGACATCCCTACAATGAGCAGTTCTTC.

The V and J genes are TRBV12-3 or TRBV12-4 and TRBJ2-3; 11 bases align to TRBD1. Germline trimming cut 5 bases from V and 2 bases from J; bases unmatched to any gene: 6. This CDR3 contains 16 residues. The CDR3 loop reads CASSQWTGGNTDTQYF. Written as DNA, the CDR3 is TGTGCCAGCAGTCAATGGACAGGGGGCAACACAGATACGCAGTATTTT.

This clonotype was observed a handful of times. The rearrangement links TRBV11-2 to TRBJ2-3; D is unresolved. CDR1 and CDR2 from the germline V gene are SGHAT and FQNNGV. The ends were cut back, 4 bases at V and 6 bases at J, with 8 bases in the middle. The CDR3 covers 12 residues. CDR3 loop: CASSSEGDTQYF. CDR3 sequence (DNA): TGTGCCAGCAGCTCGGAAGGGGATACGCAGTATTTT. The full variable domain, completed using reference TRBV11-2 and TRBJ2-3, is EAGVAQSPRYKIIEKRQSVAFWCNPISGHATLYWYQQILGQGPKLLIQFQNNGVVDDSQLPKDRFSAERLKGVDSTLKIQPAKLEDSAVYLCASSSEGDTQYFGPGTRLTVL.

The chain uses TRBV29-1 and TRBJ2-3; no definite D call. The CDR3 has 13 residues. Per germline, CDR1 SQVTM and CDR2 ANQGSEA. V was trimmed by 3 bases and J by 0 bases, leaving 7 bases between them. The CDR3 reads CSVDAYSTDTQYF. The CDR3, as DNA: TGCAGCGTTGATGCGTATAGCACAGATACGCAGTATTTT.

The chain is built from TRBV5-4 and TRBJ2-7; 8 positions agree with TRBD2. The V segment lost 3 bases and the J segment 5 bases; nucleotides outside the gene matches: 7. The V gene's germline CDR1 is SGHNT and CDR2 YYREEE (reference sequence). The CDR3 sequence is 14 residues long. CDR3 sequence reads: CASSSQRGSDEQYF. CDR3 nucleotides: TGTGCCAGCAGCTCACAGCGGGGGAGTGACGAGCAGTACTTC.

The genes are TRBV5-1 and TRBJ2-7; a weak D match, TRBD2 (6 bases). Germline V gene data show CDR1 as SGHRS and CDR2 as YFSETQ. V lost 0 bases and J 5 bases, leaving 12 bases between the germline ends. The CDR3 consists of 14 residues. Written as DNA, the CDR3 is TGCGCCAGCAGCTTGGAGACTAGAGAGCACGAGCAGTACTTC. This gives the protein CASSLETREHEQYF.

The rearrangement uses TRBV20-1 and TRBJ2-5; 12 bases map to TRBD2. Trimming removed 3 bases from V and 5 bases from J; junction bases left unmatched: 13. The germline CDR1 and CDR2 sequences are DFQATT and SNEGSKA (reference sequence). This CDR3 comprises 17 residues. DNA of the CDR3: TGCAGTGCTAGGACAGGGGGCCGTCTAGCGGGAGGGGAGACCCAGTACTTC. It specifies CSARTGGRLAGGETQYF.

J is TRBJ2-7 and V is TRBV7-9, with D perhaps TRBD2 (6 bases). Germline-derived CDR1 and CDR2 are SEHNR and FQNEAQ (reference sequence). The V gene lost 4 bases and the J gene lost 0 bases, with 16 bases spanning the gap. The CDR3 covers 16 residues. CDR3 bases: TGTGCCAGCAGCTCCCCTAGCGATAAGAGCTCCTACGAGCAGTACTTC. As protein: CASSSPSDKSSYEQYF.

The J gene is TRBJ2-7, the V gene TRBV12-3 or TRBV12-4; TRBD1 aligns across 9 bases. V dropped 4 bases and J dropped 4; count of bases not matched to a gene: 5. This CDR3 region has 14 residues. CDR3 loop: CASSSGTGWYEQYF. CDR3 nucleotide sequence: TGTGCCAGCAGTTCGGGGACAGGGTGGTACGAGCAGTACTTC.